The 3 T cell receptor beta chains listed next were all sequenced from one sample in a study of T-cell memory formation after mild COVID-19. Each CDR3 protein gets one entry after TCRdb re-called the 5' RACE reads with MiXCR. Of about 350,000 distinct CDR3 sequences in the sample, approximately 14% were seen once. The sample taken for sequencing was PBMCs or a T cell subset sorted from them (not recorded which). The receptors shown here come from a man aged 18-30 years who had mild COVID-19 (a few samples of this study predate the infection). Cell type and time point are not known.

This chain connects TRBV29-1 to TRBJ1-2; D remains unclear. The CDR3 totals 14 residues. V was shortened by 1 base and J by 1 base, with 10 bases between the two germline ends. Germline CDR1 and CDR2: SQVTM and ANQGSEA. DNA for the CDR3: TGCAGCGTTGAAGTACAGCGACTTAACTATGGCTACACCTTC. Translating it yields CSVEVQRLNYGYTF.

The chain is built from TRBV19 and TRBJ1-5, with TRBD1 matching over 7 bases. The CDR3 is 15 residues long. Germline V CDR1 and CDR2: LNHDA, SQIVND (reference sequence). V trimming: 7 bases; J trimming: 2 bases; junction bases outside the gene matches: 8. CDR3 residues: CASNPPDRRNQPQHF. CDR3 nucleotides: TGTGCCAGTAATCCCCCGGACAGGCGCAATCAGCCCCAGCATTTT.

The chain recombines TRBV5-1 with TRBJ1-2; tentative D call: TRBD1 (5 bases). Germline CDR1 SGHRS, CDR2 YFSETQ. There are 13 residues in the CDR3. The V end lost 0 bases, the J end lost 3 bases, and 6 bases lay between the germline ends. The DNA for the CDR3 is TGCGCCAGCAGCTTGGTGGGGCACTATGGCTACACCTTC. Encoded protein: CASSLVGHYGYTF.